These 6 T cell receptor beta chains share one sample of origin, sequenced in a study of cytomegalovirus exposure and HLA in healthy donors. 13 Jbeta primers and 60 Vbeta primers were used for the PCR. Measured with immunoSEQ multiplex PCR; TCRdb has only the in-frame clones, and not every one. The sample carries about 170,000 clones, over 70% recorded once. Sequenced material: PBMCs. Receptor source: a female donor in good health and CMV-seronegative.

The chain uses TRBV11-2 and TRBJ2-7, with 7 bases lining up with TRBD1. Germline trimming cut 0 bases from V and 0 bases from J; bases unmatched to any gene: 2. CDR3 length equals 15 residues. CDR1 is SGHAT, CDR2 FQNNGV, per germline. The CDR3 bases are TGTGCCAGCAGCTTAGATTGGGACAGCTCCTACGAGCAGTACTTC. Its translation: CASSLDWDSSYEQYF.

The gene calls are TRBV30 and TRBJ2-3; D remains unclear. The CDR3 covers 14 residues. V lost 2 bases and J lost 1, with 10 bases in between. Germline assignment: CDR1 GTSNPN and CDR2 SVGIG (reference sequence). The CDR3 nucleotides read TGTGCCTGGAGTAAGCGCCTCGGCACAGATACGCAGTATTTT. Translated: CAWSKRLGTDTQYF.

The genes are TRBV4-3 and TRBJ2-7; 9 nucleotides agree with TRBD1. The CDR3 covers 16 residues. Germline loops: CDR1 LGHNA, CDR2 YSLEER. Losses at the gene ends were 0 bases for V and 3 bases for J; bases not matched to a gene: 6. The CDR3 bases are TGCGCCAGCAGCCAAGATCAGGGGACAGGGTTCTACGAGCAGTACTTC. Residues: CASSQDQGTGFYEQYF.

The gene calls are TRBV6-6 and TRBJ1-2, with TRBD1 matching 8 bases. Losses at the gene ends were 5 bases for V and 6 bases for J; bases not matched to a gene: 5. The CDR3 is made up of 13 amino acids. CDR1 is MNHNY, CDR2 SVGAGI, per germline (reference sequence). The DNA for the CDR3 is TGTGCCAGCAGTCCCAGGACAGGGAATGGCTACACCTTC. Its translation: CASSPRTGNGYTF.

This chain links TRBV19 with TRBJ1-1, with D possibly TRBD1 on 5 matching bases. The CDR3 length is 14 residues. CDR1 and CDR2 (germline): LNHDA, SQIVND (reference sequence). V was shortened by 9 bases and J by 4 bases, with 18 bases between the two germline ends. The CDR3 DNA follows: TGTGCCAGCGAACAGGTTAGCCGGAGCACTGAAGCTTTCTTT. Translated, it gives CASEQVSRSTEAFF.

The chain employs TRBV9 and TRBJ1-2; D is perhaps TRBD1 (6 bases). V lost 4 bases to trimming and J lost 4 bases, with 14 bases between them. This CDR3 is 14 amino acids long. CDR1 and CDR2 from the germline V gene are SGDLS and YYNGEE. In DNA, the CDR3 is TGTGCCAGCAGCCAGGGGACCTTCCCCTATGGCTACACCTTC. It specifies CASSQGTFPYGYTF. Variable domain in full (rest from reference TRBV9 and TRBJ1-2): DSGVTQTPKHLITATGQRVTLRCSPRSGDLSVYWYQQSLDQGLQFLIQYYNGEERAKGNILERFSAQQFPDLHSELNLSSLELGDSALYFCASSQGTFPYGYTFGSGTRLTVV.